What follows are 17 T cell receptor beta chains derived from one specimen sequenced in a study of cytomegalovirus exposure and HLA in healthy donors. Method: immunoSEQ multiplex PCR; TCRdb's copy keeps in-frame clones and lacks some. The sample lists about 250,000 clones; about 90% were seen once. Sequenced input: PBMCs. These receptors were taken from a man younger than 35 in good health and CMV-seropositive.

V and J are TRBV28 and TRBJ2-2; possible D gene TRBD2, 6 bases. Germline-derived CDR1 and CDR2 are MDHEN and SYDVKM. V gave up 6 bases and J gave up 0 bases, with 8 bases separating them. The CDR3 has 14 residues. CDR3 protein: CASSGLPNTGELFF. Written as DNA, the CDR3 is TGTGCCAGCAGCGGACTACCGAACACCGGGGAGCTGTTTTTT.

The chain has TRBV5-4 and TRBJ1-2; TRBD1 aligns across 7 bases. Germline V gives CDR1 SGHNT, CDR2 YYREEE (reference sequence). This CDR3 is built from 15 residues. The trim removed 4 bases at V and 1 base at J, leaving 7 bases unmatched. The chain's CDR3 is CASSARQGNNYGYTF. The DNA for the CDR3 is TGTGCCAGCAGCGCCCGACAGGGAAATAACTATGGCTACACCTTC.

The chain recombines TRBV27 with TRBJ2-1; D is perhaps TRBD2 (6 bases). This CDR3 spans 14 amino acids. Germline values: CDR1 MNHEY, CDR2 SMNVEV (reference sequence). Trimming removed 6 bases at V and 3 bases at J, with 12 bases between. This chain's CDR3 is CASRWRAGYNEQFF. CDR3 in DNA: TGTGCCAGCAGATGGAGGGCCGGCTACAATGAGCAGTTCTTC.

This clone was seen only once. The chain links TRBV11-3 to TRBJ2-5; TRBD2 matches at 12 bases. This CDR3 region has 15 residues. V shed 5 bases, J shed 4 bases, and the junction held 5 bases outside the gene matches. Looked up from germline, CDR1 is SGHNT and CDR2 is YENEEA. The CDR3 protein is CASSLRTSGVETQYF. CDR3 DNA sequence: TGTGCCAGCAGCCTTCGGACTAGCGGGGTAGAGACCCAGTACTTC. Using reference TRBV11-3 and TRBJ2-5 for the parts outside the CDR3, the full variable domain is EAGVVQSPRYKIIEKKQPVAFWCNPISGHNTLYWYLQNLGQGPELLIRYENEEAVDDSQLPKDRFSAERLKGVDSTLKIQPAELGDSAVYLCASSLRTSGVETQYFGPGTRLLVL.

V usage is TRBV6-5 and J usage is TRBJ1-5; D remains ambiguous. Germline loops: CDR1 MNHEY, CDR2 SVGAGI. V gave up 0 bases and J gave up 0 bases, with 3 bases separating them. The CDR3 is made up of 14 amino acids. The CDR3 sequence: CASSYSHSNQPQHF. CDR3 coding DNA: TGTGCCAGCAGTTACTCCCATAGCAATCAGCCCCAGCATTTT.

Here the CDR3 DNA reads TGTGCCAGCTCACCAACGCTGCGGGCAGGCGAGCAGTACTTC. Residues: CASSPTLRAGEQYF. V and J are TRBV18 and TRBJ2-7, with a weak D call TRBD2 (5 bases). The CDR3 length is 14 residues. Trimming cost V 2 bases and J 6 bases, with 14 bases left between them. CDR1 and CDR2 from the germline V gene are KGHSH and LQKENI.

The genes are TRBV7-2 and TRBJ1-3; D is undetermined. Trimming removed 1 base from V and 1 base from J, with 8 bases in between. Looked up from germline, CDR1 is SGHTA and CDR2 is FQGNSA. This CDR3 is built from 15 residues. The CDR3 loop is CASSLGAVSGNTIYF. DNA of the CDR3: TGTGCCAGCAGCTTAGGGGCAGTATCTGGAAACACCATATATTTT.

The CDR3 DNA reads as TGTGCCAGCAGTGCCTCAGAGAATGAAAAACTGTTTTTT. This encodes CASSASENEKLFF. The V gene is TRBV6-1, the J gene TRBJ1-4, with unresolved D. This CDR3 spans 13 amino acids. The V gene lost 4 bases and the J gene lost 5 bases, with 8 bases spanning the gap. Per germline, CDR1 MNHNS and CDR2 SASEGT.

The CDR3 coding sequence is TGTGCCAGTAGTGGGACAGTACCTAACTATGGCTACACCTTC. Its protein product is CASSGTVPNYGYTF. This chain uses TRBV19 with TRBJ1-2, with 7 bases that match TRBD1. Looked up from germline, CDR1 is LNHDA and CDR2 is SQIVND (reference sequence). The CDR3 spans 14 residues. J lost 0 bases, V lost 5 bases, and 3 bases had no gene match.

V gene TRBV9 combines with J gene TRBJ2-7, with 7 bases identical to TRBD1. The V gene end was trimmed by 10 bases and the J gene end by 1 base; junction bases not matched to a gene: 8. The CDR3 is 13 residues long. Per germline, CDR1 SGDLS and CDR2 YYNGEE. The CDR3 sequence is CAGRGTVSYEQYF. The CDR3 DNA sequence: TGTGCCGGACGAGGGACAGTGTCCTACGAGCAGTACTTC.

This clone was found a few times. The genes are TRBV12-2 and TRBJ2-1; the table's D call, TRBD2, has no DNA check behind it. TRBV12-2 is tagged as a pseudogene. This CDR3 is built from 15 residues. This chain's CDR3 is CASRLVGGSYNEQFF. In DNA, the CDR3 is TGTGCAAGTCGCTTAGTTGGCGGGAGCTACAATGAGCAGTTCTTC.

This chain links TRBV29-1 with TRBJ2-7; 10 bases line up with TRBD1. From germline, CDR1 is SQVTM and CDR2 ANQGSEA. Unmatched junction bases numbered 3, after V lost 4 bases and J lost 3 bases. The CDR3 consists of 13 residues. CDR3 sequence: CSVGDRGFYEQYF. The CDR3 DNA reads as TGCAGCGTTGGGGACAGGGGATTCTACGAGCAGTACTTC.

A remark on this clone: Other DNA sequences within the sample encode an identical CDR3. This chain links TRBV19 with TRBJ1-5; D perhaps matches TRBD1 (6 bases). The germline V gene encodes CDR1 LNHDA and CDR2 SQIVND (reference sequence). Deletions cut 3 bases from V and 2 bases from J, with 11 bases between. The CDR3 has 15 amino acids. The CDR3 reads CASSIRGSGNQPQHF. In DNA form, the CDR3 reads TGTGCCAGTAGTATCAGGGGCTCCGGCAATCAGCCCCAGCATTTT.

The rearrangement joins TRBV25-1 to TRBJ2-7; D not certain. V lost 3 bases and J lost 6, with 6 bases in between. The CDR3 is 11 amino acids. The germline V gene encodes CDR1 MGHDK and CDR2 SYGVNS. CDR3 DNA sequence: TGTGCCAGCAGTGAGCTCGGCGAGCAGTACTTC. Protein: CASSELGEQYF.

The chain is built from TRBV9 and TRBJ1-1, with 7 bases aligning to TRBD1. Losses at the gene ends were 3 bases for V and 5 bases for J; bases not matched to a gene: 7. Per germline, CDR1 SGDLS and CDR2 YYNGEE. This CDR3 is built from 14 residues. CDR3 in amino acids: CASSGQGGRTEAFF. The CDR3 nucleotides read TGTGCCAGCAGCGGACAAGGGGGCAGGACTGAAGCTTTCTTT.

This chain connects TRBV5-1 to TRBJ2-5; TRBD1 aligns across 8 bases. J gave up 5 bases and V 2 bases, and 5 bases lay outside the gene matches. This CDR3 contains 14 residues. In germline, CDR1 is SGHRS, CDR2 YFSETQ. The CDR3 nucleotides read TGCGCCAGCAGCTTACAGGGGGATAGGGAGACCCAGTACTTC. It translates to CASSLQGDRETQYF.

The chain combines TRBV7-2 with TRBJ1-2, with D possibly matching TRBD1 (5 bases). The CDR3 has 15 amino acids. V dropped 5 bases and J dropped 5 bases, with 18 bases sitting between them. Germline-derived CDR1 and CDR2 are SGHTA and FQGNSA. The chain's CDR3 is CASSPAGAGWYGYTF. Written as DNA, the CDR3 is TGTGCCAGCAGCCCGGCCGGGGCGGGCTGGTATGGCTACACCTTC. Full variable domain (outside the CDR3, taken from reference TRBV7-2 and TRBJ1-2): GAGVSQSPSNKVTEKGKDVELRCDPISGHTALYWYRQSLGQGLEFLIYFQGNSAPDKSGLPSDRFSAERTGGSVSTLTIQRTQQEDSAVYLCASSPAGAGWYGYTFGSGTRLTVV.